Listed here is a single T cell receptor (beta chain). The data were obtained in a study of metastatic and nonmetastatic thyroid tumors. Study-wide context: Both malignant and benign thyroid patients supplied peripheral blood and tumor or nodule tissue samples, across which the repertoires of these patients were then compared.

V shed 4 bases and J shed 0 bases, with 23 bases lying between them. CDR1 is PRHDT and CDR2 is FYEKMQ in the germline V gene (reference sequence). The CDR3 extends over 19 amino acids. Source study methods: Between-group CDR3 differences, defined by clinicopathological status, yielded a distant-metastasis classifier for papillary thyroid cancer. MiXCR re-clonotyped the PCR reads for TCRdb. TCRdb, rather than the study authors, made the V and J calls. The sample has about 85,000 clones; 8.6% are singletons. Each patient came to thyroid surgery without any prior treatment (of any kind). Sequenced sample: blood. This chain joins TRBV13 and TRBJ2-3; TRBD2 might be the D (5 bases). The sequence was obtained from a female donor with papillary thyroid cancer or a benign thyroid nodule (not recorded which). Some clones in this sample may be carry-over from other donors' samples. The DNA of the CDR3 is TGTGCCAGCAGCTCATCTTTCCCCCCGGACTCCTCTAGCACAGATACGCAGTATTTT. Translation gives CASSSSFPPDSSSTDTQYF.